A selection of T cell receptor beta chains follows, all from one sample in a study of glioma-infiltrating T cells after dendritic cell vaccination. Generated by immunoSEQ multiplex PCR, the TCRdb table keeps only in-frame clones and is missing some. The sample has 91,000 or so clones; over 80% are singletons. Specimen: blood, collected after dendritic cell vaccination. The receptor set was obtained from a human donor with glioblastoma. The CDR3 runs from the conserved cysteine through the conserved F or W. A D gene is named only where the DNA matches it firmly. A clone size is listed for some rows: how often the clone was seen (once, few, many), or a class if it is expanded.

d_call	j_call	clone_size	v_call	cdr3_aa	cdr3_nt
.	TRBJ2-1	.	TRBV9	CASSVGLSSYNEQFF	TGTGCCAGCAGCGTGGGCTTGAGCTCCTACAATGAGCAGTTCTTC
TRBD1	TRBJ2-1	once	TRBV7-9	CASSLRGGQGGNEQFF	TGTGCCAGCAGCTTAAGGGGGGGACAGGGAGGAAATGAGCAGTTCTTC
.	TRBJ1-2	.	TRBV19	CASRGFYGYTF	TGTGCCAGTAGGGGCTTCTATGGCTACACCTTC
.	TRBJ2-3	.	TRBV6-1	CASSRRELGDTQYF	TGTGCCAGCAGCCGCAGGGAATTGGGAGATACGCAGTATTTT
.	TRBJ2-7	.	TRBV28	CASSKPGGLYEQYF	TGTGCCAGCAGTAAGCCGGGGGGCCTCTACGAGCAGTACTTC
TRBD1	TRBJ2-7	.	TRBV2	CASKGRGSKQYF	TGTGCCAGCAAAGGCAGGGGGAGTAAGCAGTACTTC
TRBD2	TRBJ2-7	.	TRBV6-5	CASRLGLVYEQYF	TGTGCCAGCAGGTTGGGACTAGTGTACGAGCAGTACTTC
TRBD2	TRBJ2-5	.	TRBV9	CASSVGVSGVGETQYF	TGTGCCAGCAGCGTAGGTGTTAGCGGGGTCGGAGAGACCCAGTACTTC
.	TRBJ2-7	.	TRBV6-1	CASSEAPGGPYEQYF	TGTGCCAGCAGTGAAGCGCCCGGGGGTCCCTACGAGCAGTACTTC
.	TRBJ1-3	once	TRBV11-2	CASSLPGGNTIYF	TGTGCCAGCAGCTTACCAGGAGGAAACACCATATATTTT